This T cell receptor (beta chain) comes out of a study of blood T cells in healthy people across ages. This clonotype was observed a handful of times. Together with a sample-barcoded 5' primer, a J-beta primer mix was included in a second PCR lasting roughly 6 to 12 cycles. Each TCR beta cDNA got a 12-nucleotide random molecular identifier. TCRdb ran MiXCR on the 5' RACE reads and lists one entry per CDR3 protein. The sample shows around 1,600,000 distinct CDR3 sequences, under 55% of them seen only once. The CDR3 runs 15 residues. V gave up 3 bases and J gave up 5 bases, with 13 bases separating them.

This chain joins TRBV12-3 or TRBV12-4 and TRBJ2-2; D gene uncertain. This TCR came from a young woman in good health. Sequenced material: blood. The CDR3 loop is CASSFQGLLTGELFF. The CDR3 nucleotides are TGTGCCAGCAGTTTCCAAGGATTATTGACCGGGGAGCTGTTTTTT.